The 5 T cell receptor beta chains listed next were all sequenced from one sample in a study of blood T cell repertoires in COVID-19. Method: immunoSEQ multiplex PCR; TCRdb's copy keeps in-frame clones and lacks some. Of a few hundred thousand clones in the sample, 80% to 85% were seen once. Sequences were obtained from PBMCs or T cells enriched from blood (not recorded which). These TCRs come from a woman aged 45 to 65 who had recovered from COVID-19.

This sequence joins TRBV20-1 and TRBJ2-3; maybe TRBD2 (6 bases). Germline V gene lookup returns CDR1 DFQATT and CDR2 SNEGSKA (reference sequence). This CDR3 has 15 amino acids. Trimming removed 3 bases from V and 1 base from J, with 14 bases in between. CDR3 coding DNA: TGCAGTGCTAGTCCCCCCGGGAGAGGCACAGATACGCAGTATTTT. Amino acids: CSASPPGRGTDTQYF.

The chain has TRBV19 and TRBJ2-1; D might be TRBD2 (5 bases). Trimming cost V 5 bases and J 9 bases, with 14 bases left between them. This CDR3 is 13 amino acids long. Germline CDR1 is LNHDA and CDR2 is SQIVND (reference sequence). The CDR3 nucleotides are TGTGCCAGTAGTGCCCAGAGCGAGGGTGAGCAGTTCTTC. It codes for CASSAQSEGEQFF.

The rearrangement uses TRBV5-4 and TRBJ2-1; 10 bases are shared with TRBD2. J was trimmed by 1 base and V by 4 bases; bases with no gene match: 2. CDR1 is SGHNT, CDR2 YYREEE, per germline (reference sequence). The CDR3 runs 15 residues. Here the CDR3 reads CASSQAGGSYNEQFF. CDR3 DNA sequence: TGTGCCAGCAGCCAAGCGGGAGGGTCCTACAATGAGCAGTTCTTC. The full variable domain, rest sourced from reference TRBV5-4 and TRBJ2-1, is ETGVTQSPTHLIKTRGQQVTLRCSSQSGHNTVSWYQQALGQGPQFIFQYYREEENGRGNFPPRFSGLQFPNYSSELNVNALELDDSALYLCASSQAGGSYNEQFFGPGTRLTVL.

This sequence joins TRBV6-5 and TRBJ2-1; D is perhaps TRBD2 (5 bases). V dropped 6 bases and J dropped 2 bases, with 8 bases sitting between them. The germline gives CDR1 MNHEY, CDR2 SVGAGI. The CDR3 contains 13 residues. The CDR3 coding sequence is TGTGCCAGCAGCCCCGGGACCTACAATGAGCAGTTCTTC. Its protein is CASSPGTYNEQFF.

This chain uses TRBV2 with TRBJ2-1; 7 bases map to TRBD2. The CDR3 spans 16 residues. CDR1 is SNHLY, CDR2 FYNNEI, per germline. Losses at the gene ends were 4 bases for V and 5 bases for J; bases not matched to a gene: 11. CDR3 bases: TGTGCCAGCAGTGCCCCTGCGGCTAGCGGTAACAATGAGCAGTTCTTC. Translation: CASSAPAASGNNEQFF.